This T cell receptor beta chain was sequenced for a study of control samples from healthy donors and cancer patients. The CDR3 totals 15 residues. CDR1 is MDHEN, CDR2 SYDVKM, per germline. V lost 5 bases, J lost 6 bases, and 16 bases lay in between. The method was immunoSEQ multiplex PCR; TCRdb's version includes in-frame clones alone and lacks a portion of them. The top ten hold 2.4% of the sample, which has 50,000 or so clones, 85% to 95% seen once. Notes on this clone: This same CDR3 is encoded by further DNA sequences in the sample.

This TCR came from a man younger than 45 in good health. The chain uses TRBV28 and TRBJ2-2; D may be TRBD1 (6 bases). Sequenced sample: blood. The chain's CDR3 is CASSKTGAGSGELFF. The CDR3 nucleotides are TGTGCCAGCAGTAAGACAGGTGCGGGTTCCGGGGAGCTGTTTTTT.